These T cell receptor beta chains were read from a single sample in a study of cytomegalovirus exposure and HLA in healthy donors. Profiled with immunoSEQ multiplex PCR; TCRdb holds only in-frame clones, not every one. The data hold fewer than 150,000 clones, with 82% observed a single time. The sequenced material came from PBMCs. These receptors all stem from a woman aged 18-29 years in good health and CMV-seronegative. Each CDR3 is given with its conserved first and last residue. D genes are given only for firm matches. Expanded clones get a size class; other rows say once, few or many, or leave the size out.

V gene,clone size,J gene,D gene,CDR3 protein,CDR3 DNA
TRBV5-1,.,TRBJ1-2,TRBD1,CASSYWDRGVKGYTF,TGCGCCAGCAGCTACTGGGACAGGGGAGTGAAGGGCTACACCTTC
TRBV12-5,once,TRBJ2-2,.,CASGFYPTRNTGELFF,TGTGCTAGTGGTTTTTATCCGACAAGGAACACCGGGGAGCTGTTTTTT
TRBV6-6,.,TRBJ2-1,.,CASSRTNGYNEQFF,TGTGCCAGCAGTAGGACAAATGGGTACAATGAGCAGTTCTTC
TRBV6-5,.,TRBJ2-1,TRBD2,CASSYGGGNEQFF,TGTGCCAGCAGTTACGGGGGGGGCAATGAGCAGTTCTTC
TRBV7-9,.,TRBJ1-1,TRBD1,CSSSSGQGRAFF,TGTTCCAGCAGCTCCGGACAGGGGCGGGCTTTCTTT
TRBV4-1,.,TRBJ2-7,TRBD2,CASSQASGSLIYEQYF,TGCGCCAGCAGCCAGGCGAGCGGGAGTTTAATCTACGAGCAGTACTTC
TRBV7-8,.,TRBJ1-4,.,CASSTRQATNEKLFF,TGTGCCAGCAGCACCCGACAGGCAACTAATGAAAAACTGTTTTTT
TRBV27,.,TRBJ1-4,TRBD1,CASSLLRGRTGVDGEKLFF,TGTGCCAGCAGTTTATTGAGGGGCCGGACAGGGGTGGATGGTGAAAAACTGTTTTTT
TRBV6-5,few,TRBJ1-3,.,CASSYSGPSRNTIYF,TGTGCCAGCAGTTACTCTGGGCCTTCTAGAAACACCATATATTTT
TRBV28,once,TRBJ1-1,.,CASRPILNRDNTEAFF,TGTGCCAGCAGACCGATTTTGAACAGGGACAACACTGAAGCTTTCTTT
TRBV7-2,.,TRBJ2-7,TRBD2,CASSFWREAYEQYF,TGTGCCAGCAGCTTTTGGCGGGAGGCCTACGAGCAGTACTTC
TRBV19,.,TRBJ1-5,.,CASSMWPNQPQHF,TGTGCCAGTAGTATGTGGCCCAATCAGCCCCAGCATTTT
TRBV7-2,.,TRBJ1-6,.,CASSLAGHQGSPLHF,TGTGCCAGCAGCTTAGCTGGACATCAGGGTTCACCCCTCCACTTT
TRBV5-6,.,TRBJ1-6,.,CASRGRGGNSPLHF,TGTGCCAGCAGGGGGCGCGGGGGGAATTCACCCCTCCACTTT
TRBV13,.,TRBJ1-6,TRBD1,CASSSPRDRGSYNSPLHF,TGTGCCAGCAGCTCCCCCCGGGACAGGGGGTCCTATAATTCACCCCTCCACTTT
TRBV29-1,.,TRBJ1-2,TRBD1,CSVAGQSYGYTF,TGCAGCGTCGCGGGACAGTCCTATGGCTACACCTTC
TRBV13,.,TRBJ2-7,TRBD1,CASSAGQGRYEQYF,TGTGCCAGCAGTGCTGGACAGGGACGGTACGAGCAGTACTTC
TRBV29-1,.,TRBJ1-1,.,CSVDTDRPGAFF,TGCAGCGTGGATACGGACAGACCCGGAGCTTTCTTT
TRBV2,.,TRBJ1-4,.,CASSERTVATNEKLFF,TGTGCCAGCAGTGAAAGGACAGTTGCAACTAATGAAAAACTGTTTTTT
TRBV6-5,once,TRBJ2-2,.,CAVGGANTGELFF,TGTGCCGTGGGGGGGGCTAACACCGGGGAGCTGTTTTTT
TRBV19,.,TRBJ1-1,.,CASSLGRHTEAFF,TGTGCCAGTAGTTTAGGGAGGCACACTGAAGCTTTCTTT
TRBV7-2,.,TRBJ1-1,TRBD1,CASSLAGGGTEAFF,TGTGCCAGCAGCTTAGCAGGGGGCGGAACTGAAGCTTTCTTT
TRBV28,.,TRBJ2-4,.,CASSPTKGQLAKNIQYF,TGTGCCAGCAGTCCCACCAAGGGACAACTAGCCAAAAACATTCAGTACTTC
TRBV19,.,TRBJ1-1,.,CASSIVPQGNTEAFF,TGTGCCAGTAGTATAGTCCCCCAGGGGAACACTGAAGCTTTCTTT
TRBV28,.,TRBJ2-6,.,CASSGPGAGANVLTF,TGTGCCAGCAGTGGCCCGGGGGCTGGGGCCAACGTCCTGACTTTC
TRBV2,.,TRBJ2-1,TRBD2,CASRAWTSGEQFF,TGTGCCAGCAGAGCCTGGACTAGCGGGGAGCAGTTCTTC
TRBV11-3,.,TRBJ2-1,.,CASSFISGEQFF,TGTGCCAGCAGCTTTATCTCGGGTGAGCAGTTCTTC
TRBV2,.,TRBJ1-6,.,CASRAGYNSPLHF,TGTGCCAGCAGGGCAGGGTATAATTCACCCCTCCACTTT
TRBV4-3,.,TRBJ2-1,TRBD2,CASSLGLAGATIYNEQFF,TGCGCCAGCAGCCTGGGACTAGCGGGGGCCACTATTTACAATGAGCAGTTCTTC
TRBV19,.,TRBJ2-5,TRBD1,CASRTGGQETQYF,TGTGCCAGTAGGACAGGGGGCCAAGAGACCCAGTACTTC
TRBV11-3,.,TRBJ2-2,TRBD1,CASSPLGQVAGELFF,TGTGCCAGCAGCCCTCTGGGACAGGTAGCCGGGGAGCTGTTTTTT
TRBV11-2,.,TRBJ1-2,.,CASSPSVNYGYTF,TGTGCCAGCAGCCCATCAGTTAACTATGGCTACACCTTC
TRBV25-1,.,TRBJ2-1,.,CASSEYDEQFF,TGTGCCAGCAGTGAATACGATGAGCAGTTCTTC
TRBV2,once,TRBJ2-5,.,CASSERGFSWETQYF,TGTGCCAGCAGTGAAAGGGGCTTTTCTTGGGAGACCCAGTACTTC
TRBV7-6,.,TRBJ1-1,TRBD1,CASSSYRDRGRNGPEAFF,TGTGCCAGCAGCTCTTACCGGGACAGGGGGCGTAATGGCCCTGAAGCTTTCTTT
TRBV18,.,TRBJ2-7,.,CASSPVLQGSHEQYF,TGTGCCAGCTCACCAGTTTTGCAGGGGAGCCACGAGCAGTACTTC
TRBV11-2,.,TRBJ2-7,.,CASSLGGSTFYEQYF,TGTGCCAGCAGCTTAGGAGGGTCGACCTTCTACGAGCAGTACTTC